The next 2 T cell receptor beta chains were all read from a single sample in a study of OX40 agonist ivuxolimab in advanced cancers. Libraries were prepared through the immunoSEQ multiplex PCR assay. Sourced from immuneACCESS, this table was stored by TCRdb with only in-frame sequences that have V and J called. A share of the clones is absent; for the studies checked, an unresolved V gene accounts for under half, and the remainder has no known explanation. This sample comprises tens of thousands of clones, 84% of them detected only once. The ten top clones hold around 6.6% of the sample. Sequenced here: CD4+ or CD8+ T cells sorted from blood, sampled in a trial of the OX40 agonist ivuxolimab. Receptor source: an adult with an advanced solid tumor such as melanoma, head and neck, liver or kidney cancer.

This chain connects TRBV6-5 to TRBJ1-2; D is undetermined. The germline V gene has CDR1 MNHEY and CDR2 SVGAGI. The CDR3 extends over 13 amino acids. Trimming stripped 6 bases from V and 3 bases from J, with 11 bases between. This CDR3 reads CASRLQEDYGYTF. The CDR3 DNA reads as TGTGCCAGCAGATTGCAAGAGGACTATGGCTACACCTTC.

This chain connects TRBV7-2 to TRBJ1-2; a weak D match, TRBD1 (5 bases). In germline, CDR1 is SGHTA, CDR2 FQGNSA. The V gene lost 5 bases and the J gene lost 2 bases, with 9 bases spanning the gap. The CDR3 has 13 amino acids. CDR3 nucleotides: TGTGCCAGCAGCCCGGGACCAAACTATGGCTACACCTTC. Its protein is CASSPGPNYGYTF.